The 32 T cell receptor beta chains below come from one sample, sequenced in a study of CD8 T cells in Susac syndrome. RNA amounts of roughly 0.45 to 1 ug underwent reverse transcription with random hexamers. One entry per CDR3 protein, called by TCRdb with MiXCR from the immunoSEQ multiplex PCR reads. This table holds roughly 250,000 distinct CDR3 sequences, almost 97% found once. Sequenced: CD4+ T cells from PBMCs. These receptors originate from a human donor with Susac syndrome.

The chain links TRBV20-1 to TRBJ2-2, with TRBD1 identical over 10 bases. Losses at the gene ends were 6 bases for V and 5 bases for J; bases not matched to a gene: 9. This CDR3 is built from 15 residues. Germline-derived CDR1 and CDR2 are DFQATT and SNEGSKA (reference sequence). CDR3 DNA sequence: TGCAGTGCCCCGGGACAGGGGCTCGGGACCGGGGAGCTGTTTTTT. Amino acids: CSAPGQGLGTGELFF.

The chain combines TRBV25-1 with TRBJ2-7, with a tentative D call TRBD2 (5 bases). Trimming removed 0 bases from V and 0 bases from J, with 15 bases in between. CDR1 and CDR2 (germline): MGHDK, SYGVNS. The CDR3 runs to 17 residues. Written as DNA, the CDR3 is TGTGCCAGCAGTGAATATATACCGGACTTGAGCTCCTACGAGCAGTACTTC. Protein: CASSEYIPDLSSYEQYF.

The rearrangement joins TRBV18 to TRBJ2-7; 9 nucleotides agree with TRBD2. After removal of 3 bases from V and 0 bases from J, the junction contained 12 bases not matched to a gene. The CDR3 has 18 amino acids. Per germline, CDR1 KGHSH and CDR2 LQKENI. The CDR3 sequence: CASSPSGTSKRSSYEQYF. The CDR3 DNA reads TGTGCCAGCTCACCTTCCGGGACTAGCAAAAGGAGCTCCTACGAGCAGTACTTC.

The rearrangement joins TRBV15 to TRBJ1-2, with a weak D call TRBD1 (6 bases). This CDR3 comprises 14 residues. With 1 base removed from V and 5 bases from J, the gap between germline ends came to 11 bases. CDR1 and CDR2 (germline): LNHNV, YYDKDF (reference sequence). The CDR3 here is CATSRGAGDYGYTF. The CDR3 DNA sequence: TGTGCCACCAGCAGAGGGGCAGGGGATTATGGCTACACCTTC.

The chain has TRBV18 and TRBJ2-5, with D possibly called TRBD1 or TRBD2 (5 bases each). CDR1 and CDR2 from the germline V gene are KGHSH and LQKENI. Trimming took off 3 bases at V and 2 bases at J, with 22 bases between the two ends. This CDR3 is 18 amino acids long. The CDR3 spells CASSPTGRDGATQETQYF. In nucleotides, the CDR3 is TGTGCCAGCTCACCGACCGGCCGCGACGGGGCTACACAAGAGACCCAGTACTTC.

The chain carries TRBV9 and TRBJ2-1; the D gene could be TRBD1 or TRBD2 (5 bases each). The CDR3 is made up of 13 amino acids. CDR1 is SGDLS and CDR2 is YYNGEE in the germline V gene. Trimming shortened V by 3 bases and J by 8 bases, and 12 bases separated the two germline ends. CDR3 sequence: CASSGGSSYEQFF. The CDR3 DNA reads TGTGCCAGCAGCGGGGGGTCATCTTATGAGCAGTTCTTC.

The genes are TRBV29-1 and TRBJ1-1, with D tentatively TRBD1 (5 bases). The V end was cut by 7 bases, the J end by 6 bases, with 12 bases between. The CDR3 length is 11 residues. Looked up from germline, CDR1 is SQVTM and CDR2 is ANQGSEA. CDR3 nucleotides: TGCAGCGCCGAGTGGGGGGCTGAAGCTTTCTTT. Amino acids: CSAEWGAEAFF.

Details on this clonotype: The junction shows a germline mismatch at one end, possibly a read error. The rearrangement links TRBV20-1 to TRBJ2-1, with D possibly being TRBD1 (6 bases). The CDR3 spans 12 residues. Germline V CDR1 and CDR2: DFQATT, SNEGSKA (reference sequence). The DNA for the CDR3 is TGCAGTGCCAGAGGGGGATCGGGTGAGCAGTTCTTC. Residues: CSARGGSGEQFF.

The chain links TRBV28 to TRBJ2-1, with a weak D call TRBD2 (6 bases). The germline V gene has CDR1 MDHEN and CDR2 SYDVKM. The CDR3 is made up of 15 amino acids. V lost 7 bases to trimming and J lost 7 bases, with 20 bases between them. In DNA form, the CDR3 reads TGTGCCAGCATCCCATTGTGGGGCGCGGGGAATGAGCAGTTCTTC. Translating it yields CASIPLWGAGNEQFF.

The chain combines TRBV7-9 with TRBJ1-2; 10 positions match TRBD1. The trim removed 5 bases at V and 4 bases at J, leaving 4 bases unmatched. The CDR3 covers 14 residues. Per germline, CDR1 SEHNR and CDR2 FQNEAQ (reference sequence). The CDR3 nucleotides read TGTGCCAGCAGCCGGGACAGGGGAGGCTATGGCTACACCTTC. This codes for CASSRDRGGYGYTF.

The chain joins TRBV11-3 to TRBJ2-1; D uncertain. The CDR3 runs 13 residues. Trimming removed 6 bases at V and 1 base at J, with 7 bases between. Germline V lookup: CDR1 SGHNT, CDR2 YENEEA. The CDR3 spells CASSSPSYNEQFF. Here the CDR3 DNA reads TGTGCCAGCAGTTCCCCTTCCTACAATGAGCAGTTCTTC.

The CDR3 DNA reads TGTGCCAGCACCCAAGACGACAGACTCTACGAGCAGTACTTC. This sequence encodes CASTQDDRLYEQYF. This sequence joins TRBV11-3 and TRBJ2-7; tentative D call: TRBD1 (5 bases). The germline CDR1 and CDR2 sequences are SGHNT and YENEEA. The CDR3 runs 14 residues. The ends were cut back, 7 bases at V and 3 bases at J, with 16 bases in the middle.

This clonotype occurred once. The chain combines TRBV24-1 with TRBJ2-1; D gene uncertain. Between the trimmed V and J ends, which lost 6 bases and 0 bases, there was a span of 5 bases. The CDR3 consists of 13 residues. Germline CDR1 is KGHDR and CDR2 is SFDVKD. CDR3 bases: TGTGCCACCAGTAAGAGCTCCTACAATGAGCAGTTCTTC. This gives the protein CATSKSSYNEQFF.

The chain employs TRBV5-1 and TRBJ1-2; D uncertain. The CDR3 spans 13 residues. From germline, CDR1 is SGHRS and CDR2 YFSETQ. The germline V and J ends were trimmed by 0 bases and 8 bases, with 11 bases remaining between them. The CDR3 here is CASSLEAMRGYTF. CDR3 bases: TGCGCCAGCAGCTTGGAGGCGATGCGGGGCTACACCTTC.

The genes are TRBV23-1 and TRBJ1-3, with D maybe TRBD1 (6 bases). TRBV23-1 is known as an ORF, though its function is uncertain. The V gene lost 2 bases and the J gene lost 1 base, with 27 bases spanning the gap. The CDR3 has 21 amino acids. CDR3 in DNA: TGCGCCAGCAGTCAAGGGTCCGGGGGCGTTGGGGATACTTGTTCTGGAAACACCATATATTTT. Amino acids: CASSQGSGGVGDTCSGNTIYF.

The chain carries TRBV7-9 and TRBJ1-3; D might be TRBD1 (6 bases). The CDR3 length is 18 residues. With 5 bases removed from V and 0 bases from J, the gap between germline ends came to 20 bases. In germline, CDR1 is SEHNR, CDR2 FQNEAQ (reference sequence). The CDR3 DNA follows: TGTGCCAGCAGCCAAATGACAGGCTCGATTAACTCTGGAAACACCATATATTTT. Translating gives CASSQMTGSINSGNTIYF.

The CDR3 DNA sequence: TGTGCCAGCAGTAAAGCGGGAGAAAACATTCAGTACTTC. Its protein product is CASSKAGENIQYF. This chain links TRBV25-1 with TRBJ2-4, with 8 bases that match TRBD2. Germline CDR1 reads MGHDK; CDR2 reads SYGVNS. V dropped 5 bases and J dropped 5; count of bases not matched to a gene: 2. This CDR3 has 13 residues. Looking up the rest from reference TRBV25-1 and TRBJ2-4 gives the full variable domain: EADIYQTPRYLVIGTGKKITLECSQTMGHDKMYWYQQDPGMELHLIHYSYGVNSTEKGDLSSESTVSRIRTEHFPLTLESARPSHTSQYLCASSKAGENIQYFGAGTRLSVL.

The rearrangement uses TRBV11-2 and TRBJ2-7; D is possibly TRBD2 (5 bases). The CDR3 is 12 residues long. In germline, CDR1 is SGHAT, CDR2 FQNNGV. V was pared by 9 bases and J by 6 bases, with 15 bases between. The DNA of the CDR3 is TGTGCCAGAGGGCGGGCTAGAAGCGAGCAGTACTTC. Translated: CARGRARSEQYF.

The genes are TRBV20-1 and TRBJ2-3; possibly TRBD2 for D (6 bases). CDR1 is DFQATT and CDR2 is SNEGSKA in the germline V gene (reference sequence). The length of the CDR3 is 15 residues. The V end lost 6 bases, the J end lost 1 base, and 17 bases lay between the germline ends. CDR3 sequence (DNA): TGCAGTGCAAGATTAGCGGCGTTTGGCACAGATACGCAGTATTTT. Translation: CSARLAAFGTDTQYF.

CDR3 DNA sequence: TGCAGTGCTAGAGGGCGACTCTCTAGCACAGATACGCAGTATTTT. This translates into CSARGRLSSTDTQYF. The chain is built from TRBV20-1 and TRBJ2-3; D unresolved. The CDR3 has 15 residues. Germline CDR1 DFQATT, CDR2 SNEGSKA (reference sequence). V lost 1 base and J lost 0, with 11 bases in between.

The chain employs TRBV29-1 and TRBJ2-5; no clear D gene. V lost 4 bases, J lost 4 bases, and 10 bases lay in between. CDR3 length equals 12 residues. CDR1 and CDR2 (germline): SQVTM, ANQGSEA. The CDR3 DNA reads as TGCAGCGTTGGGATGGCCTCAGAGACCCAGTACTTC. This translates into CSVGMASETQYF. The complete variable domain, with remaining parts taken from reference TRBV29-1 and TRBJ2-5, reads SAVISQKPSRDICQRGTSLTIQCQVDSQVTMMFWYRQQPGQSLTLIATANQGSEATYESGFVIDKFPISRPNLTFSTLTVSNMSPEDSSIYLCSVGMASETQYFGPGTRLLVL.

CDR3 DNA: TGTGCCAGCAGCTTAGACTCCCTATCCCCTGAGCAGTTCTTC. It codes for CASSLDSLSPEQFF. This chain joins TRBV7-3 and TRBJ2-1, with D unresolved. The V gene's germline CDR1 is SGHTA and CDR2 FQGTGA. This CDR3 is 14 amino acids long. V dropped 2 bases and J dropped 9 bases, with 14 bases sitting between them. Complete variable domain (other parts from reference TRBV7-3 and TRBJ2-1): GAGVSQTPSNKVTEKGKYVELRCDPISGHTALYWYRQSLGQGPEFLIYFQGTGAADDSGLPNDRFFAVRPEGSVSTLKIQRTERGDSAVYLCASSLDSLSPEQFFGPGTRLTVL.

The V and J genes are TRBV19 and TRBJ2-7; D call uncertain. The germline CDR1 and CDR2 sequences are LNHDA and SQIVND (reference sequence). The CDR3 length is 12 residues. The V end was cut by 7 bases, the J end by 1 base, with 8 bases between. This chain's CDR3 is CASKRDSYEQYF. CDR3 nucleotides: TGTGCCAGTAAAAGAGATTCCTACGAGCAGTACTTC.

The V call is TRBV30, the J call TRBJ1-1, with D possibly matching TRBD1 (5 bases). The V gene's germline CDR1 is GTSNPN and CDR2 SVGIG (reference sequence). There are 16 residues in the CDR3. CDR3 in amino acids: CVIAKGPLPGDTEAFF. In DNA, the CDR3 is TGTGTTATAGCCAAGGGACCGCTCCCGGGCGACACTGAAGCTTTCTTT. Drawing the rest from reference TRBV30 and TRBJ1-1, the complete variable domain is SQTIHQWPATLVQPVGSPLSLECTVEGTSNPNLYWYRQAAGRGLQLLFYSVGIGQISSEVPQNLSASRPQDRQFILSSKKLLLSDSGFYLCVIAKGPLPGDTEAFFGQGTRLTVV.

V is TRBV2 and J is TRBJ2-5, with unresolved D. Germline V gene sequence: CDR1 SNHLY, CDR2 FYNNEI. The length of the CDR3 is 12 residues. The germline V and J ends were trimmed by 5 bases and 1 base, with 5 bases remaining between them. Written as DNA, the CDR3 is TGTGCCAGCAGTTACTTCCAAGAGACCCAGTACTTC. This codes for CASSYFQETQYF.

The chain combines TRBV20-1 with TRBJ1-1, with TRBD1 as a possible D gene (5 bases). The germline V gene has CDR1 DFQATT and CDR2 SNEGSKA (reference sequence). V was clipped by 5 bases and J by 2 bases, with 18 bases between them. The CDR3 runs 15 residues. The CDR3: CSAPTTVADNTEAFF. CDR3 DNA sequence: TGCAGTGCTCCCACGACAGTCGCCGATAACACTGAAGCTTTCTTT.

This rearrangement joins TRBV20-1 to TRBJ2-3; D call uncertain. This CDR3 spans 12 amino acids. V was cut by 7 bases and J by 3 bases, with 11 bases left in between. Germline CDR1 reads DFQATT; CDR2 reads SNEGSKA (reference sequence). Here the CDR3 reads CSGSYDTDTQYF. In DNA form, the CDR3 reads TGCAGTGGCTCCTACGATACAGATACGCAGTATTTT.

In this sample, this clonotype turned up once. The chain links TRBV5-1 to TRBJ2-1; 11 nucleotides align to TRBD2. Losses at the gene ends were 0 bases for V and 7 bases for J; bases not matched to a gene: 6. The germline gives CDR1 SGHRS, CDR2 YFSETQ. This CDR3 is 16 amino acids long. The CDR3: CASSLVLAGGVNEQFF. For the CDR3, the DNA is TGCGCCAGCAGCTTGGTCTTAGCGGGAGGGGTGAATGAGCAGTTCTTC.

This clonotype was counted a single time. CDR3 nucleotide sequence: TGTGCCAGCAGCTTAAGTCTAGCGGAAGAGACCCAGTACTTC. It is translated as CASSLSLAEETQYF. This rearrangement joins TRBV7-9 to TRBJ2-5; TRBD2 matches at 7 bases. The J segment lost 3 bases and the V segment lost 2 bases, leaving 3 bases of the junction unmatched. Germline assignment: CDR1 SEHNR and CDR2 FQNEAQ (reference sequence). CDR3 length: 14 amino acids.

This chain links TRBV5-1 with TRBJ2-7; unclear D gene. This CDR3 comprises 16 residues. Trimming took 0 bases from V and 5 from J, leaving 18 bases between them. Germline CDR1 and CDR2: SGHRS and YFSETQ. The CDR3 bases are TGCGCCAGCAGCTTGGTAGGCCAGCTTCGTGAGAACGAGCAGTACTTC. Its translation is CASSLVGQLRENEQYF.

V usage is TRBV6-5 and J usage is TRBJ1-5; D remains ambiguous. The CDR3 loop spans 13 amino acids. Per germline, CDR1 MNHEY and CDR2 SVGAGI. V was trimmed by 6 bases and J by 5 bases, leaving 11 bases between them. The CDR3 spells CASSRGIHQPQHF. CDR3 DNA sequence: TGTGCCAGCAGCCGAGGGATTCATCAGCCCCAGCATTTT.

The chain is built from TRBV9 and TRBJ2-2; D is ambiguous. The CDR3 has 15 amino acids. Looked up from germline, CDR1 is SGDLS and CDR2 is YYNGEE. V was trimmed by 4 bases and J by 3 bases, leaving 13 bases between them. The CDR3 loop reads CASSPNVGDTGELFF. The CDR3 region has the DNA TGTGCCAGCAGCCCCAACGTCGGCGACACCGGGGAGCTGTTTTTT.